The T cell receptor beta chain under discussion was sequenced for a study of neoadjuvant anti-PD-1 for oral cavity cancer. About the study: Before surgery, most patients got three to four biweekly 3 mg/kg nivolumab doses. Non-progressing patients received a fourth nivolumab dose near day 43, then surgery on days 50-56.

Profiled with immunoSEQ multiplex PCR; TCRdb holds only in-frame clones, not every one. Seen here are about 12,000 clones, less than 80% observed once, and the top ten hold roughly 2.6%. Time point meaning: after neoadjuvant nivolumab, at surgical resection. The germline gives CDR1 SGHDN, CDR2 FVKESK. This CDR3 comprises 16 residues. The germline V and J ends were trimmed by 4 bases and 0 bases, with 13 bases remaining between them. This clonotype originated in a person between 40 and 85 years old with oral cavity squamous cell carcinoma. The input for sequencing was PBMCs, taken after nivolumab (anti-PD-1) treatment. The V call is TRBV14, the J call TRBJ2-1; D is undetermined. In DNA form, the CDR3 reads TGTGCCAGCAGCCTAACGGTGGGTGCCTCCTACAATGAGCAGTTCTTC. Amino acid sequence: CASSLTVGASYNEQFF.